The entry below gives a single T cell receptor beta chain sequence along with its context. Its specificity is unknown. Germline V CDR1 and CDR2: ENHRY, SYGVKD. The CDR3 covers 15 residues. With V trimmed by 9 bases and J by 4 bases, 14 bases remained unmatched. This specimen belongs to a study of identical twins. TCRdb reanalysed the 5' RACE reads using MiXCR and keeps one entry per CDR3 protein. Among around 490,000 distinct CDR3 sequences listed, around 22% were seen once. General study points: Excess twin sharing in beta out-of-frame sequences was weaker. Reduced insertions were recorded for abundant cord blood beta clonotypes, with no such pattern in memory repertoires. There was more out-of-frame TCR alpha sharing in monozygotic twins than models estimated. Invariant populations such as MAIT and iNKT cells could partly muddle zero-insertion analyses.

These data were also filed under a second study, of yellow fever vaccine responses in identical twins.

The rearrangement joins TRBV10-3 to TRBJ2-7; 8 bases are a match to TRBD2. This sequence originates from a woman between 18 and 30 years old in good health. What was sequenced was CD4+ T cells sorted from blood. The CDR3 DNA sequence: TGTGCCATTACAAACGGAGGGGGACTAGAGTACGAGCAGTACTTC. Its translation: CAITNGGGLEYEQYF.